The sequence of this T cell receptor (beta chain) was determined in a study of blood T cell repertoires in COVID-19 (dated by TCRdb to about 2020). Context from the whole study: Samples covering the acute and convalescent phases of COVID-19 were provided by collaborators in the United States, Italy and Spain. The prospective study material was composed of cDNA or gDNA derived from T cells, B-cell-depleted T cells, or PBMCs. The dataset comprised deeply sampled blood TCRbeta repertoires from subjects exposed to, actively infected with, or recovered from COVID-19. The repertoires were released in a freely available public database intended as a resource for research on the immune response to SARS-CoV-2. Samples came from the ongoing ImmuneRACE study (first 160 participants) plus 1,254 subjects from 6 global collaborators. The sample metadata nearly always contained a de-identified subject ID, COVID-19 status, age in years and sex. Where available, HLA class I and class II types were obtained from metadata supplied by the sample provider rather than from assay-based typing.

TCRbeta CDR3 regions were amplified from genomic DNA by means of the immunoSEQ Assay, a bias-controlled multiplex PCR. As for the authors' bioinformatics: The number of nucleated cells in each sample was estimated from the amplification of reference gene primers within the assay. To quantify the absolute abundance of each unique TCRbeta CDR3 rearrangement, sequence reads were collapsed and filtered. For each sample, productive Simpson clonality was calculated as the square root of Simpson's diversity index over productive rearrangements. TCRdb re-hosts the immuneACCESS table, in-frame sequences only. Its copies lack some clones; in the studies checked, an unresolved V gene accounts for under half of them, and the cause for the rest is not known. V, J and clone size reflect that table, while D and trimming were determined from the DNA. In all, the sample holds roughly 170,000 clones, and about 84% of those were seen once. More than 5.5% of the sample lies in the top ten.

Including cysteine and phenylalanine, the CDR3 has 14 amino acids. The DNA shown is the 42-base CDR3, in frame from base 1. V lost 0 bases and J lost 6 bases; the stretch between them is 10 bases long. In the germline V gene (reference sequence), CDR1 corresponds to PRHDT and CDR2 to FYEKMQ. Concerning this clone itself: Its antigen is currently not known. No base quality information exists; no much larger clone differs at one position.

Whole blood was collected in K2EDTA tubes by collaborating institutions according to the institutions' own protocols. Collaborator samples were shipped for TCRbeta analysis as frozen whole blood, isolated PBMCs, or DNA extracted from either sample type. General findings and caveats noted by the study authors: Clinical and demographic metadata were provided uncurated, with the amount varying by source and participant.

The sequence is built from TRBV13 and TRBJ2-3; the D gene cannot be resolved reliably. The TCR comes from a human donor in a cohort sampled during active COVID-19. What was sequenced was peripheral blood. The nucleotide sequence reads TGTGCCAGCAGCTTAGGACTCGAACTTGATACGCAGTATTTT. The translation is CASSLGLELDTQYF.